The entry below gives a single T cell receptor beta chain sequence along with its context. Its antigen is unknown. The deep-level immunoSEQ assay was used. Clones were read by immunoSEQ multiplex PCR, and TCRdb kept only the in-frame ones, dropping some. The sample lists 900,000 to 1,200,000 clones, around 82% occurring once. The V gene's germline CDR1 is SEHNR and CDR2 FQNEAQ (reference sequence). CDR3 size: 14 residues. V was cut by 3 bases and J by 6 bases, with 12 bases left in between. The data derive from a study of shared clonotypes between healthy human individuals. Nashville, Tennessee was home to all donors, each a Caucasian adult. Study conclusions and caveats: Some clonotypes were shared by all four sorted-subset donors, while others were not shared. The non-shared ones had lower generation probabilities than the shared ones. On the whole, naive subsets had larger estimated richness than memory subsets had.

This receptor was identified in a man between 18 and 29 years old in good health. Some clones in this sample may be carry-over from other donors' samples. The rearrangement links TRBV7-9 to TRBJ2-1; the D gene could be TRBD1 or TRBD2 (5 bases each). Sequenced material: memory CD4+ T cells from PBMCs. Subset denoted: CD45RA-negative fraction. The DNA of the CDR3 is TGTGCCAGCAGCTTGGGGCTAGCCTTCAATGAGCAGTTCTTC. Translating it yields CASSLGLAFNEQFF.